The next 3 T cell receptor beta chains were all read from a single sample in a study of blood T cell repertoires in COVID-19. Measured with immunoSEQ multiplex PCR; TCRdb has only the in-frame clones, and not every one. The data show about 170,000 clones, 80% to 90% seen once. Sequencing used peripheral blood. Source of these receptors: a woman of 80 years or more with acute or convalescent COVID-19.

About this clone: The same CDR3 also results from other DNA sequences found in this sample. The V call is TRBV12-3 or TRBV12-4, the J call TRBJ1-2, with D hard to call. This CDR3 is built from 13 residues. V was shortened by 2 bases and J by 0 bases, with 4 bases between the two germline ends. CDR3 DNA sequence: TGTGCCAGCAGTTTAACGGCTAACTATGGCTACACCTTC. It yields the protein CASSLTANYGYTF.

This clone was counted a few times. The junction departs from the called germline gene at one end, perhaps through a read error. The chain carries TRBV6-1 and TRBJ2-1, with a possible D match to TRBD2 (6 bases). CDR1 and CDR2 (germline): MNHNS, SASEGT. CDR3 length: 13 residues. For the CDR3, the DNA is TGTGCCAGCAGAGAAGGGGACTTCAATGAGCAGTTCTTC. It codes for CASREGDFNEQFF.

In its sample, this clone was seen once. The chain employs TRBV2 and TRBJ2-2, with TRBD1 identical over 7 bases. This CDR3 contains 16 residues. J lost 5 bases, V lost 4 bases, and 10 bases had no gene match. Per germline, CDR1 SNHLY and CDR2 FYNNEI. CDR3: CASSGVGGRLTGELFF. The CDR3 DNA follows: TGTGCCAGCAGTGGTGTAGGGGGCCGATTAACCGGGGAGCTGTTTTTT.